Shown below are 15 T cell receptor beta chains from a single sample sequenced in a study of T and B cells in COVID-19 patients. BIOMED2 TRB-A/B primer pools were used in multiplex TRB PCR. One entry per CDR3 protein, called by TCRdb with MiXCR from the multiplex PCR reads. Of about 8,400 distinct CDR3 sequences in the sample, roughly 25% are singletons; the top ten hold around 6.4%. From blood, about 240-550 ng of genomic DNA served as TRB template. Sequencing was carried out using blood. The source is a human donor who had recovered from COVID-19.

This clonotype is labeled as medium-sized (0.01 to 0.1%). The chain links TRBV19 to TRBJ2-3, with 7 bases fitting TRBD1. The CDR3 length is 15 residues. From germline, CDR1 is LNHDA and CDR2 SQIVND (reference sequence). Trimming at V came to 1 base and at J to 7 bases, leaving 8 bases not matched to a gene. The CDR3 sequence: CASSIVVGGRNTQYF. CDR3 in DNA: TGTGCCAGTAGTATAGTAGTAGGGGGCAGGAATACGCAGTATTTT.

This clonotype rates as medium-sized. The chain combines TRBV6-2 or TRBV6-3 with TRBJ2-7; 7 nucleotides match TRBD1. Germline CDR1 is MNHEY and CDR2 is SVGEGT. J lost 4 bases, V lost 10 bases, and 16 bases had no gene match. The CDR3 runs 15 residues. The CDR3 loop is CATSETGPLSYEQYF. CDR3 DNA: TGTGCCACATCCGAGACAGGGCCCTTGTCTTACGAGCAGTACTTC.

V usage is TRBV20-1 and J usage is TRBJ2-2, with D possibly being TRBD2 (5 bases). V was shortened by 4 bases and J by 7 bases, with 16 bases between the two germline ends. CDR3 length equals 14 residues. From germline, CDR1 is DFQATT and CDR2 SNEGSKA (reference sequence). The CDR3 nucleotides are TGCAGTGCTATCCCCGGAGGCTTGGACGGGGAGCTGTTTTTT. Amino acid sequence: CSAIPGGLDGELFF.

The V and J genes are TRBV24-1 and TRBJ2-2, with 14 bases aligning to TRBD2. Trimming removed 1 base from V and 5 bases from J; junction bases left unmatched: 8. The CDR3 contains 19 residues. Germline assignment: CDR1 KGHDR and CDR2 SFDVKD. CDR3 in amino acids: CATSDLGTSGGRETGELFF. CDR3 coding DNA: TGTGCCACCAGTGATTTAGGGACTAGCGGGGGACGTGAGACCGGGGAGCTGTTTTTT.

This clonotype ranks as medium-sized (0.01 to 0.1%). The V and J genes are TRBV6-4 and TRBJ2-6; no definite D call. Germline values: CDR1 MRHNA, CDR2 SNTAGT. The V end was cut by 4 bases, the J end by 0 bases, with 7 bases between. This CDR3 has 15 residues. The chain's CDR3 is CASSAQYSGANVLTF. The CDR3 coding sequence is TGTGCCAGCAGTGCACAATACTCTGGGGCCAACGTCCTGACTTTC.

This clonotype was counted once. This chain uses TRBV7-2 with TRBJ2-3; the D is unclear. Germline-derived CDR1 and CDR2 are SGHTA and FQGNSA. This CDR3 spans 13 amino acids. Trimming removed 2 bases at V and 3 bases at J, with 6 bases between. The CDR3 sequence is CASSLKRTDTQYF. The DNA for the CDR3 is TGTGCCAGCAGCTTAAAGAGAACAGATACGCAGTATTTT.

There are many counts of this clonotype. The chain is built from TRBV11-2 and TRBJ2-2; possibly TRBD1 for D (5 bases). This CDR3 is 15 amino acids long. The V gene's germline CDR1 is SGHAT and CDR2 FQNNGV. V was shortened by 4 bases and J by 7 bases, with 16 bases between the two germline ends. The CDR3 bases are TGTGCCAGCAGCTCTCACTGGACACCGAGCGGGGAGCTGTTTTTT. It translates to CASSSHWTPSGELFF.

This chain links TRBV19 with TRBJ2-7, with D perhaps matching TRBD1 or TRBD2 (7 bases each). CDR3 size: 15 residues. V lost 7 bases, J lost 2 bases, and 18 bases lay in between. The germline CDR1 and CDR2 sequences are LNHDA and SQIVND (reference sequence). The DNA for the CDR3 is TGTGCCAGTATTTCAGGGGGGGGTACTACCTACGAGCAGTACTTC. It is translated as CASISGGGTTYEQYF.

This clonotype was seen many times. The rearrangement joins TRBV6-4 to TRBJ2-1; TRBD2 might be the D (6 bases). This CDR3 has 15 residues. Germline CDR1 MRHNA, CDR2 SNTAGT. Trimming left V 6 bases short and J 8 bases short, with 20 bases between. The CDR3 spells CASSIGAGPTDEQFF. CDR3 DNA: TGTGCCAGCAGCATTGGAGCGGGCCCGACCGATGAGCAGTTCTTC.

By share, this clonotype counts as medium-sized. This rearrangement joins TRBV6-2 or TRBV6-3 to TRBJ2-7; D gene unclear. The CDR3 length is 14 residues. With 3 bases removed from V and 7 bases from J, the gap between germline ends came to 16 bases. The germline gives CDR1 MNHEY, CDR2 SVGEGT. The DNA for the CDR3 is TGTGCCAGCAGTTATTCTATCCCCCAACGGGAGCAGTACTTC. It specifies CASSYSIPQREQYF.

The sample holds a few counts of this clonotype. This chain joins TRBV18 and TRBJ1-5; D gene ambiguous. Germline V gives CDR1 KGHSH, CDR2 LQKENI. Trimming cost V 2 bases and J 0 bases, with 8 bases left between them. The CDR3 loop spans 15 amino acids. CDR3 protein: CASSPGMNSNQPQHF. Here the CDR3 DNA reads TGTGCCAGCTCACCAGGCATGAATAGCAATCAGCCCCAGCATTTT.

The V gene is TRBV27, the J gene TRBJ2-7; 7 bases line up with TRBD2. CDR3 length: 16 residues. The V gene's germline CDR1 is MNHEY and CDR2 SMNVEV (reference sequence). V was pared by 4 bases and J by 4 bases, with 13 bases of the junction left unmatched. The CDR3 sequence: CASSYSMGGDVYEQYF. DNA for the CDR3: TGTGCCAGCAGTTACTCGATGGGGGGGGACGTATACGAGCAGTACTTC.

This clonotype was picked up a small number of times. The chain joins TRBV20-1 to TRBJ1-1; TRBD1 agrees at 8 bases. The CDR3 is made up of 13 amino acids. From germline, CDR1 is DFQATT and CDR2 SNEGSKA (reference sequence). After removal of 5 bases from V and 4 bases from J, the junction contained 6 bases not matched to a gene. CDR3 nucleotide sequence: TGCAGTGCTTCAGGGGGCATTGGCACTGAAGCTTTCTTT. It encodes CSASGGIGTEAFF.

By proportion, this clonotype is medium-sized (0.01 to 0.1%). J is TRBJ2-2 and V is TRBV6-5; D gene unclear. V lost 11 bases and J 11 bases, leaving 21 bases between the germline ends. The CDR3 runs to 13 residues. The germline V gene encodes CDR1 MNHEY and CDR2 SVGAGI. The CDR3 bases are TGTGCCGCCATTTCGGTTAAGAAAAAAGAGCTGTTTTTT. It translates to CAAISVKKKELFF.

By its share, this clonotype is medium-sized. The rearrangement uses TRBV6-5 and TRBJ1-6, with 7 bases that match TRBD1. The germline gives CDR1 MNHEY, CDR2 SVGAGI. V shed 4 bases, J shed 6 bases, and the junction held 3 bases outside the gene matches. CDR3 length: 14 amino acids. CDR3: CASSSGTANSPLHF. CDR3 DNA: TGTGCCAGCAGTTCCGGGACAGCTAATTCACCCCTCCACTTT.